Listed below are T cell receptor beta chains from one sample, sequenced in a study of lymphopenia after photon versus proton radiotherapy. This table comes from immunoSEQ multiplex PCR, and its TCRdb copy is limited to in-frame clones, with some not included. The sample lists tens of thousands of clones, about nine tenths occurring once. The sample here was peripheral blood, taken from a patient treated with photon-based radiotherapy. These receptors were obtained from a woman between 65 and 79 years old with pancreatic cancer. Both conserved end residues are part of each CDR3. D genes are given only for firm matches. The size field is filled for only some rows; it gives once, few, many or a size class.

J	D	V	size	CDR3	DNA
TRBJ2-2	TRBD1	TRBV7-9	-	CASSTGGPGELFF	TGTGCCAGCAGTACAGGGGGCCCCGGGGAGCTGTTTTTT
TRBJ2-1	TRBD2	TRBV19	-	CASRTREEDSYNEQFF	TGTGCCAGTAGAACTCGGGAGGAGGATTCCTACAATGAGCAGTTCTTC
TRBJ2-1	-	TRBV27	-	CASSPGGTKNEQFF	TGTGCCAGCAGCCCCGGGGGTACTAAGAATGAGCAGTTCTTC
TRBJ2-7	-	TRBV7-8	-	CASSLGRIRSYEQYF	TGTGCCAGCAGCTTAGGCCGGATAAGGTCCTACGAGCAGTACTTC
TRBJ2-1	-	TRBV14	-	CASSQFRGWSEFF	TGTGCCAGCAGCCAATTCCGCGGGTGGTCGGAGTTCTTC
TRBJ2-2	-	TRBV18	-	CASSPRTDNTGELFF	TGTGCCAGCTCACCACGAACAGACAACACCGGGGAGCTGTTTTTT
TRBJ1-3	-	TRBV4-2	-	CASSQDPIGQYSGNTIYF	TGTGCCAGCAGCCAAGACCCTATTGGACAGTATTCTGGAAACACCATATATTTT
TRBJ2-7	-	TRBV4-1	-	CASSQDLAYEQYF	TGCGCCAGCAGCCAAGATCTGGCCTACGAGCAGTACTTC
TRBJ2-5	TRBD1	TRBV5-1	-	CASSLQGLQETQYF	TGCGCCAGCAGCCTACAGGGGCTCCAAGAGACCCAGTACTTC
TRBJ2-3	TRBD2	TRBV6-4	-	CARPIPLAYLTDTQYF	TGTGCCAGACCCATCCCACTAGCGTACCTCACAGATACGCAGTATTTT
TRBJ1-4	-	TRBV7-9	-	CASSLGRAEKLFF	TGTGCCAGCAGCTTAGGGCGGGCTGAAAAACTGTTTTTT
TRBJ1-5	-	TRBV28	-	CASSPPWVKSPNQPQHF	TGTGCCAGCAGTCCCCCATGGGTAAAGAGTCCCAATCAGCCCCAGCATTTT
TRBJ2-5	-	TRBV28	-	CASSLSGGLGTETQYF	TGTGCCAGCAGTTTAAGTGGGGGGTTGGGTACGGAGACCCAGTACTTC
TRBJ2-3	-	TRBV5-4	once	CASRVSDRTDTQYF	TGTGCCAGCAGGGTATCAGACAGAACAGATACGCAGTATTTT
TRBJ2-7	-	TRBV7-8	-	CASSLANSLSYEQYF	TGTGCCAGCAGCTTAGCGAACAGTCTCTCCTACGAGCAGTACTTC
TRBJ2-1	-	TRBV7-6	-	CASSLSSVLEQFF	TGTGCCAGCAGCTTATCGTCAGTCTTAGAGCAGTTCTTC
TRBJ2-2	-	TRBV9	-	CASSVEGRLAGELFF	TGTGCCAGCAGCGTAGAGGGTAGATTGGCCGGGGAGCTGTTTTTT
TRBJ1-1	TRBD1	TRBV7-3	-	CASSLSGGDTEAFF	TGTGCCAGCAGCTTATCAGGGGGGGACACTGAAGCTTTCTTT
TRBJ1-5	-	TRBV6-1	-	CASRGPREPQHF	TGTGCCAGCAGGGGCCCCAGAGAGCCCCAGCATTTT
TRBJ2-5	-	TRBV5-4	-	CASSALNLAGGETQYF	TGTGCCAGCAGCGCCTTGAACTTAGCAGGCGGGGAGACCCAGTACTTC
TRBJ1-1	TRBD1	TRBV28	once	CASRKSRTGSTEAFF	TGTGCCAGCAGAAAAAGCCGGACAGGGAGCACTGAAGCTTTCTTT
TRBJ1-1	-	TRBV4-2	once	CASSQEQQEGYTEAFF	TGTGCCAGCAGCCAAGAGCAACAGGAGGGGTACACTGAAGCTTTCTTT
TRBJ1-2	TRBD1	TRBV4-3	-	CASSQDIRTGEGYTF	TGCGCCAGCAGCCAAGATATAAGGACAGGGGAAGGCTACACCTTC
TRBJ2-3	-	TRBV5-5	-	CASSPLQGITDTQYF	TGTGCCAGCAGCCCATTACAGGGTATCACAGATACGCAGTATTTT